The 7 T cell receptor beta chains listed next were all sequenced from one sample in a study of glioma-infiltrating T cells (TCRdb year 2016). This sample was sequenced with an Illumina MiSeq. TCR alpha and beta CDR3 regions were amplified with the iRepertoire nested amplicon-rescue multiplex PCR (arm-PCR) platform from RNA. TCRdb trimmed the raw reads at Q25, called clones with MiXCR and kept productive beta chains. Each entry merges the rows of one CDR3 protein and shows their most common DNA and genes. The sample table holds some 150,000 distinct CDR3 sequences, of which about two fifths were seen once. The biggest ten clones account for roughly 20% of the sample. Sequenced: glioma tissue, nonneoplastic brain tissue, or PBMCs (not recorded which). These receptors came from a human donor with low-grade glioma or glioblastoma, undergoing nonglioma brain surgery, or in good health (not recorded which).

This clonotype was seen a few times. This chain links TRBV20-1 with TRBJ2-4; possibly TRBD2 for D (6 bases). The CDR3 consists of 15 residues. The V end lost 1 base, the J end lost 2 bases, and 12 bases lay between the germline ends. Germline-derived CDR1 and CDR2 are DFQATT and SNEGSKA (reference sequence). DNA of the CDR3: TGCAGTGCTAGAGCGGTCGGGAGCCCCAAAAACATTCAGTACTTC. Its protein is CSARAVGSPKNIQYF.

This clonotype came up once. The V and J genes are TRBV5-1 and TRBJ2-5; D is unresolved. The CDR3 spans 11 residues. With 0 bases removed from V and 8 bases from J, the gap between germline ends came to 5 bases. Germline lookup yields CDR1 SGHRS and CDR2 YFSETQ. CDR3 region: CASSLGVTQYF. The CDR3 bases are TGCGCCAGCAGCTTGGGGGTAACCCAGTACTTC.

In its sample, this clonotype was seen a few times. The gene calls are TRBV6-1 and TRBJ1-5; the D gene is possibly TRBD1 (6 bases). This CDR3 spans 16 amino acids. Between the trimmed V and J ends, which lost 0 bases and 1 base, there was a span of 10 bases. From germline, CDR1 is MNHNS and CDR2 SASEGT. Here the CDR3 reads CASSEAQGRSNQPQHF. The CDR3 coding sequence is TGTGCCAGCAGTGAAGCGCAGGGGAGAAGCAATCAGCCCCAGCATTTT.

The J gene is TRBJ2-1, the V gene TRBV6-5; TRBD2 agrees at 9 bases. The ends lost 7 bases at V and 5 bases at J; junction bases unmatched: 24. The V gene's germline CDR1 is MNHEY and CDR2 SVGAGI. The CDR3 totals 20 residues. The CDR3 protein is CASIRQVGFGVTSGNNEQFF. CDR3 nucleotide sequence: TGTGCCAGCATTCGACAGGTTGGGTTTGGTGTGACTAGCGGTAACAATGAGCAGTTCTTC.

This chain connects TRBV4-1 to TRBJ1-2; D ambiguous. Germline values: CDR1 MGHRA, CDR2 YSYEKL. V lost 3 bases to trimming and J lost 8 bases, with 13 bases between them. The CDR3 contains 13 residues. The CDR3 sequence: CASSHNGVGGYTF. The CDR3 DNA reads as TGCGCCAGCAGCCATAATGGTGTAGGGGGCTACACCTTC.

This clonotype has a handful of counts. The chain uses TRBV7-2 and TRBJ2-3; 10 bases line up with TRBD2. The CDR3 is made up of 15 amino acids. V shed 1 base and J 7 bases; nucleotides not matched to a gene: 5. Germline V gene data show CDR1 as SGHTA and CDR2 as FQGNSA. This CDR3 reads CASSLEPSGGYTQYF. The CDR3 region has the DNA TGTGCCAGCAGCTTAGAGCCTAGCGGGGGATATACGCAGTATTTT.

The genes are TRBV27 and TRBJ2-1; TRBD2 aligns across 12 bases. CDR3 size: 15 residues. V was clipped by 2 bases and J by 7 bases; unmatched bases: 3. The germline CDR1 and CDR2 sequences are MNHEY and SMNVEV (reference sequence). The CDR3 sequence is CASSLLAGGLNEQFF. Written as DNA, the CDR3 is TGTGCCAGCAGTTTACTAGCGGGGGGGCTTAATGAGCAGTTCTTC.